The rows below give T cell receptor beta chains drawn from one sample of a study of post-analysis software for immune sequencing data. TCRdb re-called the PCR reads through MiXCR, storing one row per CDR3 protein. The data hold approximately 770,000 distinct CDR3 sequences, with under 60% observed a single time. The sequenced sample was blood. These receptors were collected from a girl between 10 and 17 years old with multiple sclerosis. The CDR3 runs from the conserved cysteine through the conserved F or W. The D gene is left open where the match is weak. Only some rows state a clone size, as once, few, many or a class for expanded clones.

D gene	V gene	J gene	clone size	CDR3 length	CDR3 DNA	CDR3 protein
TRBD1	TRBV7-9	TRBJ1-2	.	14	TGTGCCAGCAGCTTCACAGGGGGCTCAGGGGGCTACACCTTC	CASSFTGGSGGYTF
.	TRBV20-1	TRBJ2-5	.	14	TGCAGTGCTAGTACGTCTGGGCCTGAAGAGACCCAGTACTTC	CSASTSGPEETQYF
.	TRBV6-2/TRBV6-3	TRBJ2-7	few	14	TGTGCCAGCAGTTACCAACGGACCTCCTACGAGCAGTACTTC	CASSYQRTSYEQYF
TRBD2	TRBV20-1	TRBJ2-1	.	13	TGCAGTGCCGGACTAGCGGGAGAAGGTGAGCAGTTCTTC	CSAGLAGEGEQFF
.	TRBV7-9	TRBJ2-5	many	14	TGTGCCAGCAGCTTAGCCGTTATCCAAGAGACCCAGTACTTC	CASSLAVIQETQYF
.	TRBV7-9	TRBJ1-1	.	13	TGTGCCAGCAGCGGACCTGGGGACACTGAAGCTTTCTTT	CASSGPGDTEAFF
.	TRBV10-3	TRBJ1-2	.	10	TGTGCCACATTGGCTGAGGGCTACACCTTC	CATLAEGYTF
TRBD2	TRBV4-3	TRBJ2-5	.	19	TGCGCCAGCAGCCAAGAAGCGTGGACTAGCGGGTACTTTAAAAGCATCCAGTACTTC	CASSQEAWTSGYFKSIQYF
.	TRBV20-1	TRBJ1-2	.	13	TGCAGTGCTATCAGTCCAAGGATCTATGGCTACACCTTC	CSAISPRIYGYTF
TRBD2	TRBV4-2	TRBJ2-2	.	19	TGTGCCAGCAGCCAGATGTCCGGGACTAGCGCCGCGAACACCGGGGAGCTGTTTTTT	CASSQMSGTSAANTGELFF
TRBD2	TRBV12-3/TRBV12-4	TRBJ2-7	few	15	TGTGCCAGCAGTTTGCTGCAGGGACTACACTACGAGCAGTACTTC	CASSLLQGLHYEQYF
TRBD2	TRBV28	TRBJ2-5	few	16	TGTGCCAGCAGTTTAGGTGCAGCGGGGCACCAAGAGACCCAGTACTTC	CASSLGAAGHQETQYF
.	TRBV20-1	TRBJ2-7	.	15	TGCAGTGCTAGGGGGCCTAGCGACCTAGCCTACGAGCAGTACTTC	CSARGPSDLAYEQYF
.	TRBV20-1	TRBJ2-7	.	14	TGCAGTGCGACCCTGGGACTCAGCTCCTACGAGCAGTACTTC	CSATLGLSSYEQYF
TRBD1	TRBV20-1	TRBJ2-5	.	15	TGCAGTGCTAGAGATGGGGGACAGTTTCAAGAGACCCAGTACTTC	CSARDGGQFQETQYF
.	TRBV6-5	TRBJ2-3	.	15	TGTGCCAGCGGCTTCGCTAGCGCTAGCACAGATACGCAGTATTTT	CASGFASASTDTQYF
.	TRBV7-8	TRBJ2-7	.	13	TGTGCCAGCAGCTTAGGGTGGGTATACGAGCAGTACTTC	CASSLGWVYEQYF
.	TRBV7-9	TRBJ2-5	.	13	TGTGCCAGCAGGCTTGGGGGAAAAGAGACCCAGTACTTC	CASRLGGKETQYF
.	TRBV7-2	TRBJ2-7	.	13	TGTGCCAGCAGCTTAGCGCCTAGCAGAACACAGTACTTC	CASSLAPSRTQYF
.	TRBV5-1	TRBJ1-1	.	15	TGCGCCAGCAGCTTACTACCCACAGGGAACACTGAAGCTTTCTTT	CASSLLPTGNTEAFF
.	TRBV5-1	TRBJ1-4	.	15	TGCGCCAACAGCTCCGGGGAGTGGTCAAATCAAAAACTGTTTTTT	CANSSGEWSNQKLFF
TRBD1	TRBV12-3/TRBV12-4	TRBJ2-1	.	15	TGTGCCAGCAGTCCGGACAGGGTAATTTACAATGAGCAGTTCTTC	CASSPDRVIYNEQFF
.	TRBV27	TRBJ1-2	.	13	TGTGCCAGCAGTTTCGAGGGAGTCGGTGGCTACACCTTC	CASSFEGVGGYTF
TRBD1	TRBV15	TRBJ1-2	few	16	TGTGCCACCAGCGGTGGGACAGGGGGACGCGTCTATGGCTACACCTTC	CATSGGTGGRVYGYTF
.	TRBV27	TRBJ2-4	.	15	TGTGCCAGCAGCCAGGGGGGCTCAGCCAAAAACATTCAGTACTTC	CASSQGGSAKNIQYF
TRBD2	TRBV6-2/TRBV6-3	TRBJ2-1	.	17	TGTGCCAGCAGTTACGCTAACCTCGGCGGGAGAATGAATGAGCAGTTCTTC	CASSYANLGGRMNEQFF
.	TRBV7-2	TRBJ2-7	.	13	TGTGCCAGCAGCTTAATGGTTTATAACGAGCAGTACTTC	CASSLMVYNEQYF
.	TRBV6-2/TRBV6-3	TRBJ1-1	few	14	TGTGCCAGCAGTTATGGAGAGATGAACACTGAAGCTTTCTTT	CASSYGEMNTEAFF
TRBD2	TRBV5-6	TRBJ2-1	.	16	TGTGCCAGCAGCTTGAGGTCTAGCGGGAGAACCAATGAGCAGTTCTTC	CASSLRSSGRTNEQFF
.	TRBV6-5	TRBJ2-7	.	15	TGTGCCAGCAGTTACTCGAACGGGCCTCATGGTGAGCAGTACTTC	CASSYSNGPHGEQYF
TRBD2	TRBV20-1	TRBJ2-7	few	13	TGCAGTGCCGGACTAGCGGGGGACTACGAGCAGTACTTC	CSAGLAGDYEQYF
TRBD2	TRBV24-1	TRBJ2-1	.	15	TGTGCCTCAGGACTAGCGGGAGGGCCACACAATGAGCAGTTCTTC	CASGLAGGPHNEQFF
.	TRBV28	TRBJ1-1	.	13	TGTGCCAGCAGTCCACATGGGAACACTGAAGCTTTCTTT	CASSPHGNTEAFF
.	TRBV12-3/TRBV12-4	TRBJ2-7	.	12	TGTGCCAGCAGTTTAGGTGAGGGAGAGCAGTACTTC	CASSLGEGEQYF
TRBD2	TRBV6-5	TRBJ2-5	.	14	TGTGCCAGCAGCAAACTAGCGAATCAAGAGACCCAGTACTTC	CASSKLANQETQYF
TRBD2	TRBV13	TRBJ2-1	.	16	TGTGCCAGCAGCCGCCGGACTAGCGGGAGCTCGGAGACCCAGTTCTTC	CASSRRTSGSSETQFF
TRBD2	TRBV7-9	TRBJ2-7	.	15	TGTGCCAGCAGCCCCCTGCGGGAGTACTCCTACGAGCAGTACTTC	CASSPLREYSYEQYF
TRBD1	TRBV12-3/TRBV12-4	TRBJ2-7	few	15	TGTGCCAGCAGTCCCTCACCGGGACAGGGGATGGAGCAGTACTTC	CASSPSPGQGMEQYF
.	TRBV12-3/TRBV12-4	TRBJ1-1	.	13	TGTGCCAGCAGTTTGCGGGTCGACACTGAAGCTTTCTTT	CASSLRVDTEAFF
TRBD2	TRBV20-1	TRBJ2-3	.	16	TGCAGTGCTAGAGCCCGGGTAGCGGGGCGCACAGATACGCAGTATTTT	CSARARVAGRTDTQYF
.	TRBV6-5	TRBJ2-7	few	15	TGTGCCAGCAGTTACTCCCGGGACCTTTCCTACGAGCAGTACTTC	CASSYSRDLSYEQYF
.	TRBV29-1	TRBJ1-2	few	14	TGCAGCGTGACCCGGGAGTGGTCAGACTATGGCTACACCTTC	CSVTREWSDYGYTF
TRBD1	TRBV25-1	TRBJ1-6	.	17	TGTGCCAGCAGTGAATGGGACAGGGGACCTTACAATTCACCCCTCCACTTT	CASSEWDRGPYNSPLHF
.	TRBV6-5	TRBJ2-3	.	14	TGTGCCAGCAGTGTGGGGTCTAGCACAGATACGCAGTATTTT	CASSVGSSTDTQYF
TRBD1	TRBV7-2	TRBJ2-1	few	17	TGTGCCAGCAGCTTCGCCTTAGGGGGCCCCCCATACAATGAGCAGTTCTTC	CASSFALGGPPYNEQFF
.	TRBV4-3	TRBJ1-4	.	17	TGCGCCAGCAGCCAAGATCGAGGGCACAGGACCGACGAAAAACTGTTTTTT	CASSQDRGHRTDEKLFF
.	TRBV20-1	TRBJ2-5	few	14	TGCAGTGCTAGAGTTCCCCTCGAAGAAGAGACCCAGTACTTC	CSARVPLEEETQYF
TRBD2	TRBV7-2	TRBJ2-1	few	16	TGTGCCAGCACCGGTACTAGCGGGAGCTCCTACAATGAGCAGTTCTTC	CASTGTSGSSYNEQFF
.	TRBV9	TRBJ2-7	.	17	TGTGCCAGCAGCATGGGGATGGGGGCCCGGGTCGACCACGAGCAGTACTTC	CASSMGMGARVDHEQYF
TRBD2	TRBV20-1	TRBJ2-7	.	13	TGCAGTGCTTGGACTAGGTTCGTCTACGAGCAGTACTTC	CSAWTRFVYEQYF
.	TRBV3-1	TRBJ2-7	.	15	TGTGCCAGCAGCCAAGAACTTCAAGTGTTCTACGAGCAGTACTTC	CASSQELQVFYEQYF